What follows describes a single TCR beta chain. The sample belongs to a study of T cells expressing NK-cell markers. At the level of the study: The authors sequenced eight donors, of whom seven were HCMV-seropositive and one was seronegative.

TCRdb re-called the 5' RACE reads and shows each CDR3 protein once, DNA omitted. The sample totals 250,000 or so distinct CDR3 sequences. This receptor was obtained from a woman aged 18-69 years in good health. The sequenced sample was blood T cells: a sorted CD56 or NKG2C T cell subset, CD4+ or CD8+ T cells, or bulk PBMC T cells (not recorded which).

CDR3 loop: CASGGVNSPLHF. V gene TRBV7-9 combines with J gene TRBJ1-6. This CDR3 spans 12 amino acids. In germline, CDR1 is SEHNR, CDR2 FQNEAQ (reference sequence).